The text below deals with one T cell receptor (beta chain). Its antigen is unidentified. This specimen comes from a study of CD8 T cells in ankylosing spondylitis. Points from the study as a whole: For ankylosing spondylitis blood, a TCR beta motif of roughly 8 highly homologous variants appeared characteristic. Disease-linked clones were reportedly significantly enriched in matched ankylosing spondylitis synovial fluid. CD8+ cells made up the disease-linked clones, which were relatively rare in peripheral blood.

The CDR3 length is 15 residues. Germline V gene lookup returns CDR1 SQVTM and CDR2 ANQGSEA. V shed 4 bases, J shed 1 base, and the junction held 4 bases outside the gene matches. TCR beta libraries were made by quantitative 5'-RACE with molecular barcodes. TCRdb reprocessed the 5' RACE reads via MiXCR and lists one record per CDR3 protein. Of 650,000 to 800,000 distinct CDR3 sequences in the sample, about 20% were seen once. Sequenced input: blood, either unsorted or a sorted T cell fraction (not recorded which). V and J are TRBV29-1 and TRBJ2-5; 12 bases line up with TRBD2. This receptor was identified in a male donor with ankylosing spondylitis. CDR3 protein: CSVVASGRAQETQYF. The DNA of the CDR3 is TGCAGCGTTGTGGCTAGCGGGAGGGCCCAAGAGACCCAGTACTTC.